This TCR beta chain was sequenced during a study of metastatic and nonmetastatic thyroid tumors. This clone was seen ten or more times. No antigen is known for it. TCRdb called clones again from the PCR reads with MiXCR. This sample has 6,000 to 8,500 clones, with more than 3% found just once. Points from the study as a whole: Benign nodules reportedly had significantly lower TCR beta diversity than malignant thyroid tumors in blood and tumor.

Patients were all untreated before their thyroid surgery. This TCR was recovered from a female donor with papillary thyroid cancer or a benign thyroid nodule (not recorded which). Some clones in this sample may be carry-over from other donors' samples. The sample comprised tumor tissue.

The CDR3, as DNA: TGTGCCATCAGTGAGTCGTTTAGGGGCCCGGGTCGGGAGCAGTACTTC. This encodes CAISESFRGPGREQYF. V and J are TRBV10-3 and TRBJ2-7; D possibly corresponds to TRBD1 (5 bases). The ends were cut back, 0 bases at V and 7 bases at J, with 19 bases in the middle. CDR1 is ENHRY, CDR2 SYGVKD, per germline. The CDR3 consists of 16 residues.